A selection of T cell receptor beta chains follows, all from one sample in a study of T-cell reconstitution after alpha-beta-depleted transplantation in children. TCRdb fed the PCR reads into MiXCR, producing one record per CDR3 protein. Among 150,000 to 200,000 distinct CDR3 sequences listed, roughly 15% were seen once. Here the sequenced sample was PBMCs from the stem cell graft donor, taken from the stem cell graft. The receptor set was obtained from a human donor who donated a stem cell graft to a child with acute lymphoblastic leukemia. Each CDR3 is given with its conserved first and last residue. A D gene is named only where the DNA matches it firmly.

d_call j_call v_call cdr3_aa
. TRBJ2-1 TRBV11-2 CASSFPDFYNEQFF
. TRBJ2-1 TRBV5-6 CASSLAGSDEQFF
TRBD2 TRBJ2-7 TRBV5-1 CASSLEREPYEQYF
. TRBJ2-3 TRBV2 CASSVLGRLVVETQYF
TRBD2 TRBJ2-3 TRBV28 CASRKAGGLTSTDTQYF
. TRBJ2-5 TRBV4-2 CASSQDRGETQYF
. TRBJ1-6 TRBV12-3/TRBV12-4 CASTLDASPLHF
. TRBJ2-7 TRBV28 CASSTPGDEQYF
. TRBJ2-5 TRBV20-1 CSASSQTQYF
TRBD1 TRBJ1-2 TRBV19 CASYSDRGPYGYTF
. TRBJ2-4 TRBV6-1 CASSEPDLAPLSSRNIQYF
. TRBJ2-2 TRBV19 CASSIAQTRGLFF
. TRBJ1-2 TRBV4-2 CASSPERNYGYTF
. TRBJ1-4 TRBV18 CASLRSRTDEKLFF
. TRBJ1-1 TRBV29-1 CSVDGGFGAFF
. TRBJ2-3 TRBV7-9 CASSPRQGFTDTQYF
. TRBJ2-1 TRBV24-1 CATMGEVSEQFF
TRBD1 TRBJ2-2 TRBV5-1 CASSRSNNRGTGELFF
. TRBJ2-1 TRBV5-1 CASSLLSVYNEQFF
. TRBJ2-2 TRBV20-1 CSALNPDTGELFF
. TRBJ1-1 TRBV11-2 CASSFKHGEAFF
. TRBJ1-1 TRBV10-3 CAISESEWENTEAFF
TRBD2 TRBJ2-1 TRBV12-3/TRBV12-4 CASSWGQAGESNEQFF
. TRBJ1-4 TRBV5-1 CASSLRQTNEKLFF
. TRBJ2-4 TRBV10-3 CAISEGPRGGKNIQYF
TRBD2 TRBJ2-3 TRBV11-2 CASSPGRGSRADTQYF
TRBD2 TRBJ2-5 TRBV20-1 CSARAGTSGKDETQYF
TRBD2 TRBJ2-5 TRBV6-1 CASGLAGDETQYF
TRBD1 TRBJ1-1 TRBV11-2 CASSLILPRTGGRNTEAFF
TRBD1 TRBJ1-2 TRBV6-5 CASSPGTVAYGYTF
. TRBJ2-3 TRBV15 CATSRHVGPTLSTDTQYF
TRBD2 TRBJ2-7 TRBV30 CAWRPTRLAGGKQYF